The 32 T cell receptor beta chains presented below share a single source sample, sequenced in a study of cytomegalovirus exposure and HLA in healthy donors. Repertoires were generated with immunoSEQ multiplex PCR, while TCRdb's copy carries only in-frame clones and drops some. The sample shows 150,000 to 200,000 clones, approximately 87% of them seen only once. Sequenced input: PBMCs. The receptors stem from a woman in her 30s in good health and CMV-seronegative.

Here the CDR3 reads CASSFAGNTEAFF. CDR3 DNA: TGTGCCAGCAGCTTTGCGGGGAACACTGAAGCTTTCTTT. The chain has TRBV5-6 and TRBJ1-1; no clear D gene. Germline CDR1 is SGHDT and CDR2 is YYEEEE. CDR3 length: 13 residues. The V gene lost 2 bases and the J gene lost 1 base, with 6 bases spanning the gap.

This chain joins TRBV6-5 and TRBJ1-4; the match to TRBD1 covers 7 bases. Per germline, CDR1 MNHEY and CDR2 SVGAGI. V gave up 8 bases and J gave up 5 bases; unmatched junction bases: 8. This CDR3 contains 14 residues. CDR3 in amino acids: CASSPDRRNEKLFF. CDR3 sequence (DNA): TGTGCCAGCTCGCCGGACAGGAGGAATGAAAAACTGTTTTTT.

This chain joins TRBV9 and TRBJ2-1; a weak D match, TRBD2 (6 bases). From germline, CDR1 is SGDLS and CDR2 YYNGEE. This CDR3 has 15 residues. V lost 0 bases and J lost 6, with 13 bases in between. Here the CDR3 reads CASSVEASAFNEQFF. CDR3 bases: TGTGCCAGCAGCGTAGAAGCTAGCGCCTTCAATGAGCAGTTCTTC. Complete variable domain (other parts from reference TRBV9 and TRBJ2-1): DSGVTQTPKHLITATGQRVTLRCSPRSGDLSVYWYQQSLDQGLQFLIQYYNGEERAKGNILERFSAQQFPDLHSELNLSSLELGDSALYFCASSVEASAFNEQFFGPGTRLTVL.

The chain uses TRBV6-1 and TRBJ1-2; D gene ambiguous. CDR3 length equals 13 residues. The germline V gene has CDR1 MNHNS and CDR2 SASEGT. V gave up 1 base and J gave up 7 bases, with 10 bases separating them. CDR3 protein: CASSEGASGGYTF. DNA for the CDR3: TGTGCCAGCAGTGAAGGGGCAAGTGGTGGCTACACCTTC.

This clone has only a few counts. The V and J genes are TRBV5-1 and TRBJ1-2; D possibly corresponds to TRBD1 (6 bases). Germline assignment: CDR1 SGHRS and CDR2 YFSETQ. This CDR3 spans 16 amino acids. The ends were cut back, 5 bases at V and 6 bases at J, with 23 bases in the middle. The CDR3 protein is CASSYSTGPAGDGYTF. As DNA, the CDR3 is TGCGCCAGCAGTTACTCTACAGGTCCTGCAGGGGATGGCTACACCTTC.

This chain joins TRBV4-2 and TRBJ2-1, with TRBD1 matching 10 bases. Germline V CDR1 and CDR2: LGHNA, YNFKEQ. The CDR3 covers 18 residues. With 0 bases clipped from V and 4 bases from J, the junction kept 9 bases outside the gene matches. This CDR3 reads CASSQEGGTGAMYNEQFF. The DNA for the CDR3 is TGTGCCAGCAGCCAAGAAGGGGGGACAGGGGCCATGTACAATGAGCAGTTCTTC.

This clone was counted only a few times. The chain links TRBV2 to TRBJ2-3, with 10 bases that match TRBD2. The germline V gene has CDR1 SNHLY and CDR2 FYNNEI. V trimming: 5 bases; J trimming: 0 bases; junction bases outside the gene matches: 5. The CDR3 covers 16 residues. CDR3 nucleotides: TGTGCCAGCAGTCTCCAGACTAGCGGGAGCACAGATACGCAGTATTTT. Amino acid sequence: CASSLQTSGSTDTQYF.

V gene TRBV5-6 combines with J gene TRBJ1-6; TRBD1 agrees at 9 bases. The CDR3 consists of 16 residues. Germline V gene sequence: CDR1 SGHDT, CDR2 YYEEEE. Trimming removed 1 base from V and 9 bases from J; junction bases left unmatched: 8. The DNA of the CDR3 is TGTGCCAGCAGCTTGATTAGTACAGGGGGCAGTTCACCCCTCCACTTT. Its protein is CASSLISTGGSSPLHF.

V usage is TRBV19 and J usage is TRBJ1-6, with 9 bases aligning to TRBD1. The CDR3 has 14 residues. The V gene's germline CDR1 is LNHDA and CDR2 SQIVND (reference sequence). Trimming at V came to 3 bases and at J to 10 bases, leaving 4 bases not matched to a gene. The CDR3 spells CASSIRQGESPLHF. The CDR3 bases are TGTGCCAGTAGTATTCGACAGGGGGAATCACCCCTCCACTTT.

V usage is TRBV5-6 and J usage is TRBJ1-2; D is ambiguous. The CDR3 has 16 residues. Germline CDR1 is SGHDT and CDR2 is YYEEEE. Trimming took 4 bases from V and 3 from J, leaving 19 bases between them. CDR3 sequence (DNA): TGTGCCAGCAGCCCGGCGGGGTCGTCCGTTTACTATGGCTACACCTTC. Protein: CASSPAGSSVYYGYTF.

The V gene is TRBV29-1, the J gene TRBJ2-2; 8 bases are shared with TRBD2. The CDR3 totals 15 residues. Germline CDR1 and CDR2: SQVTM and ANQGSEA. After removal of 7 bases from V and 1 base from J, the junction contained 8 bases not matched to a gene. The CDR3 region is CSALTSGMNTGELFF. CDR3 in DNA: TGCAGCGCTTTAACTAGCGGTATGAACACCGGGGAGCTGTTTTTT.

The genes are TRBV6-5 and TRBJ1-1; 9 bases map to TRBD1. This CDR3 spans 14 amino acids. Germline V gene lookup returns CDR1 MNHEY and CDR2 SVGAGI. Trimming took 10 bases from V and 6 from J; bases not matched to a gene: 12. The CDR3 nucleotides are TGTGCCACGACACCGGGACAGGGAGAGGCTGAAGCTTTCTTT. Translating gives CATTPGQGEAEAFF.

This rearrangement joins TRBV19 to TRBJ1-2; 7 nucleotides agree with TRBD1. This CDR3 comprises 13 residues. The ends lost 9 bases at V and 7 bases at J; junction bases unmatched: 11. Germline-derived CDR1 and CDR2 are LNHDA and SQIVND (reference sequence). The CDR3 coding sequence is TGTGCCAGCAAACGACAGGGCCTCCCTGGCTACACCTTC. Protein product: CASKRQGLPGYTF.

The V call is TRBV6-6, the J call TRBJ1-4; D possibly corresponds to TRBD1 (5 bases). The CDR3 runs 16 residues. The germline CDR1 and CDR2 sequences are MNHNY and SVGAGI (reference sequence). Trimming removed 0 bases from V and 8 bases from J, with 16 bases in between. The CDR3 sequence is CASSYSMGFAGEKLFF. The CDR3, as DNA: TGTGCCAGCAGTTACTCCATGGGCTTCGCAGGGGAAAAACTGTTTTTT.

This clone is a singleton in its sample. This rearrangement joins TRBV6-1 to TRBJ2-1; TRBD2 matches 14 bases. J was trimmed by 8 bases and V by 4 bases; bases with no gene match: 13. CDR3 length: 18 residues. Per the germline V gene, CDR1 is MNHNS and CDR2 is SASEGT. The CDR3 spells CASSGTSGGRAISDEQFF. The CDR3 DNA sequence: TGTGCCAGCAGTGGGACTAGCGGGGGGCGGGCCATCAGCGATGAGCAGTTCTTC.

The chain employs TRBV13 and TRBJ1-1; D remains ambiguous. The CDR3 loop spans 14 amino acids. Germline values: CDR1 PRHDT, CDR2 FYEKMQ (reference sequence). Trimming stripped 0 bases from V and 1 base from J, with 6 bases between. The CDR3 loop reads CASSLGGSNTEAFF. In DNA form, the CDR3 reads TGTGCCAGCAGCTTAGGCGGTTCGAACACTGAAGCTTTCTTT. The full variable domain, rest sourced from reference TRBV13 and TRBJ1-1, is AAGVIQSPRHLIKEKRETATLKCYPIPRHDTVYWYQQGPGQDPQFLISFYEKMQSDKGSIPDRFSAQQFSDYHSELNMSSLELGDSALYFCASSLGGSNTEAFFGQGTRLTVV.

The gene calls are TRBV27 and TRBJ2-3; 8 nucleotides agree with TRBD1. Germline values: CDR1 MNHEY, CDR2 SMNVEV (reference sequence). The CDR3 has 16 residues. Germline trimming cut 6 bases from V and 2 bases from J; bases unmatched to any gene: 10. The CDR3 protein is CASSSPGGRYTDTQYF. CDR3 nucleotide sequence: TGTGCCAGCAGCTCCCCAGGGGGCCGATACACAGATACGCAGTATTTT.

V gene TRBV4-1 combines with J gene TRBJ1-1; D is unresolved. The CDR3 has 13 amino acids. Deletions cut 1 base from V and 0 bases from J, with 3 bases between. Germline loops: CDR1 MGHRA, CDR2 YSYEKL. The CDR3 here is CASSQVMNTEAFF. CDR3 bases: TGCGCCAGCAGCCAAGTTATGAACACTGAAGCTTTCTTT.

This clone was found once. The J gene is TRBJ1-2, the V gene TRBV4-1; the D is unclear. The CDR3 extends over 14 amino acids. Trimming pared 1 base from V and 3 bases from J, leaving 9 bases between. In germline, CDR1 is MGHRA, CDR2 YSYEKL. CDR3: CASSQVSPYYGYTF. The DNA for the CDR3 is TGCGCCAGCAGCCAAGTGAGCCCTTACTATGGCTACACCTTC.

The V and J genes are TRBV29-1 and TRBJ2-7; TRBD1 matches 7 bases. This CDR3 comprises 13 residues. Germline trimming cut 7 bases from V and 0 bases from J; bases unmatched to any gene: 6. Germline V gene sequence: CDR1 SQVTM, CDR2 ANQGSEA. CDR3 region: CSARQGASYEQYF. CDR3 nucleotide sequence: TGCAGCGCCAGACAGGGAGCCTCCTACGAGCAGTACTTC.

The chain links TRBV12-5 to TRBJ1-1, with 7 bases aligning to TRBD1. The CDR3 runs to 14 residues. The V gene's germline CDR1 is LGHNT and CDR2 FRNRAP. Losses at the gene ends were 6 bases for V and 1 base for J; bases not matched to a gene: 5. Written as DNA, the CDR3 is TGTGCTAGTGGCCGCGACAGGGCGAACACTGAAGCTTTCTTT. Residues: CASGRDRANTEAFF.

CDR3: CASSPGGWTEAFF. The CDR3 DNA sequence: TGTGCCAGCAGCCCGGGCGGGTGGACTGAAGCTTTCTTT. This sequence joins TRBV9 and TRBJ1-1; no clear D gene. CDR1 SGDLS and CDR2 YYNGEE come from the germline V gene. CDR3 length: 13 amino acids. V lost 4 bases to trimming and J lost 5 bases, with 12 bases between them.

This chain connects TRBV29-1 to TRBJ2-7, with TRBD2 matching over 9 bases. V gave up 4 bases and J gave up 4 bases; unmatched junction bases: 5. This CDR3 is built from 13 residues. Germline assignment: CDR1 SQVTM and CDR2 ANQGSEA. The CDR3 here is CSVGGRGLYEQYF. The CDR3 DNA reads TGCAGCGTTGGCGGGAGGGGATTATACGAGCAGTACTTC.

The chain recombines TRBV29-1 with TRBJ1-2; D is perhaps TRBD1 (6 bases). Trimming left V 6 bases short and J 4 bases short, with 12 bases between. CDR3 length: 12 residues. Germline-derived CDR1 and CDR2 are SQVTM and ANQGSEA. The CDR3 loop reads CSVRGGVYGYTF. CDR3 nucleotides: TGCAGCGTCCGAGGGGGGGTCTATGGCTACACCTTC.

The CDR3 region has the DNA TGTGCCAGCAGACTTTTGAGAACTGAAGCTTTCTTT. Amino acids: CASRLLRTEAFF. The V gene is TRBV6-1, the J gene TRBJ1-1; no clear D. The length of the CDR3 is 12 residues. Germline lookup yields CDR1 MNHNS and CDR2 SASEGT. Trimming pared 6 bases from V and 5 bases from J, leaving 10 bases between.

This sequence joins TRBV7-2 and TRBJ2-1; D ambiguous. The germline V and J ends were trimmed by 3 bases and 12 bases, with 18 bases remaining between them. The CDR3 totals 14 residues. Germline V lookup: CDR1 SGHTA, CDR2 FQGNSA. CDR3 DNA sequence: TGTGCCAGCAGCTTCACACAGCCGAGTCAATTGCAGTTCTTC. Amino acids: CASSFTQPSQLQFF.

V is TRBV6-1 and J is TRBJ2-7; D is unresolved. This CDR3 has 12 residues. Germline CDR1 and CDR2: MNHNS and SASEGT. The ends were cut back, 8 bases at V and 5 bases at J, with 13 bases in the middle. CDR3 loop: CASAQVRNEQYF. The CDR3, as DNA: TGTGCCAGCGCCCAGGTACGGAACGAGCAGTACTTC.

The CDR3 here is CASSLAAGTPGELFF. DNA for the CDR3: TGTGCCAGCAGCTTAGCTGCAGGGACACCCGGGGAGCTGTTTTTT. V and J are TRBV7-6 and TRBJ2-2, with D perhaps TRBD1 (6 bases). Germline loops: CDR1 SGHVS, CDR2 FNYEAQ. This CDR3 has 15 residues. Between the trimmed V and J ends, which lost 0 bases and 6 bases, there was a span of 11 bases. The variable domain in full, with the rest retrieved from reference TRBV7-6 and TRBJ2-2, is GAGVSQSPRYKVTKRGQDVALRCDPISGHVSLYWYRQALGQGPEFLTYFNYEAQQDKSGLPNDRFSAERPEGSISTLTIQRTEQRDSAMYRCASSLAAGTPGELFFGEGSRLTVL.

The chain couples TRBV19 to TRBJ1-6; D perhaps matches TRBD1 (6 bases). Germline V CDR1 and CDR2: LNHDA, SQIVND (reference sequence). The CDR3 totals 14 residues. Trimming shortened V by 2 bases and J by 9 bases, and 11 bases separated the two germline ends. Written as DNA, the CDR3 is TGTGCCAGTAGTATAACCCCAGGGGCTTCACCCCTCCACTTT. Its protein is CASSITPGASPLHF.

This clone has only one observation. The chain employs TRBV6-5 and TRBJ2-5, with TRBD2 matching 13 bases. There are 15 residues in the CDR3. Germline-derived CDR1 and CDR2 are MNHEY and SVGAGI. The junction had 3 bases not matched to a gene; V was cut back by 6 bases and J by 2 bases. The CDR3 loop is CASRLAGGYQETQYF. CDR3 coding DNA: TGTGCCAGCAGACTAGCGGGGGGGTATCAAGAGACCCAGTACTTC.

This chain links TRBV4-1 with TRBJ1-4, with D unresolved. Between the trimmed V and J ends, which lost 3 bases and 2 bases, there was a span of 7 bases. The CDR3 covers 14 residues. Germline loops: CDR1 MGHRA, CDR2 YSYEKL. The CDR3: CASSHPGTNEKLFF. In DNA, the CDR3 is TGCGCCAGCAGCCACCCCGGGACTAATGAAAAACTGTTTTTT.

V is TRBV4-1 and J is TRBJ1-1, with 8 nucleotides matching TRBD1. J was trimmed by 0 bases and V by 0 bases; bases with no gene match: 6. Germline CDR1 reads MGHRA; CDR2 reads YSYEKL. CDR3 length: 17 residues. The CDR3, as DNA: TGCGCCAGCAGCCAAGATAGGGGACAGGACTTGAACACTGAAGCTTTCTTT. It codes for CASSQDRGQDLNTEAFF.